This TCR beta chain was observed in a study of T cells after yellow fever vaccination. Study as a whole: Fractions of low cell number were prepared using SMART-Seq v4 Ultra Low Input.

Points from the study as a whole: In FACS-sorted repertoires, abundant clonotypes from the bulk population could appear as contaminants. CD4 and CD8 compartments shared a small share of clonotypes, likely from convergent recombination.

On this clonotype itself: Its antigen is not identified.

Synthesis of TCR cDNA relied on 5'RACE template switching, which attached a universal primer site and UMIs. Each CDR3 protein is one row after TCRdb ran MiXCR on the 5' RACE reads. There are approximately 550,000 distinct CDR3 sequences in the sample; about a fifth occur only once, and approximately 14% lies in the top ten. The CDR3 length is 19 residues. Germline V gene sequence: CDR1 DFQATT, CDR2 SNEGSKA (reference sequence). V lost 4 bases and J lost 3, with 31 bases in between. The chain uses TRBV20-1 and TRBJ2-7; tentative D call: TRBD2 (6 bases). Sequenced here: PBMCs, sampled 15 days after the yellow fever booster vaccination. This clonotype originated in a man aged 25 to 40 who received the YFV17D yellow fever vaccine. CDR3 DNA sequence: TGCAGTGCTAACCATCTCAGAACAAGCGGGCAGGGAAGTGGCTACGAGCAGTACTTC. Residues: CSANHLRTSGQGSGYEQYF.